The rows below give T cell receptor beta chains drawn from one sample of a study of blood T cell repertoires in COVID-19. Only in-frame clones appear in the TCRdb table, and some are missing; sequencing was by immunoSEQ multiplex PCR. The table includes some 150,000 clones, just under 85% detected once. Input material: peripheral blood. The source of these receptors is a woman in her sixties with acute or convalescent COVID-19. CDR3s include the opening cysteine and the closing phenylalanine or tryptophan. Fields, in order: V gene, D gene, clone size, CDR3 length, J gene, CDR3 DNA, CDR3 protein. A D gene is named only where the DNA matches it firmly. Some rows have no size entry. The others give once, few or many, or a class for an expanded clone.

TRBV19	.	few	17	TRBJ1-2	TGTGCCAGTAGTCCAGACCCAACCGGGACAAGCAACTATGGCTACACCTTC	CASSPDPTGTSNYGYTF
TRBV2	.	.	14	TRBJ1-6	TGTGCCAGCAGTGAGACAATTTATAATTCACCCCTCCACTTT	CASSETIYNSPLHF
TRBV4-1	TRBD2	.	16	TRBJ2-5	TGCGCCAGCAGAAGATCGGGGAGGGTGCTGGTAGAGACCCAGTACTTC	CASRRSGRVLVETQYF
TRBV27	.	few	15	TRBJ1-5	TGTGCCAGCAGAAGCGGCACGATTAGCAATCAGCCCCAGCATTTT	CASRSGTISNQPQHF
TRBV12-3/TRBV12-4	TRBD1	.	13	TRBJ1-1	TGTGCCAGCAGTCCCAGAGGGGCAGGGGGAGCTTTCTTT	CASSPRGAGGAFF
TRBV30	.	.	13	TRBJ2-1	TGTGCCTGGAGTGCAAAGGGAGACAATGAGCAGTTCTTC	CAWSAKGDNEQFF
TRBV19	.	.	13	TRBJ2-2	TGTGCCAGTAGTCTAGGGGGAGCCGGGGAGCTGTTTTTT	CASSLGGAGELFF
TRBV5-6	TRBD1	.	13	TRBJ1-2	TGTGCCAGCAGCTTCGGGACAGGGTATGGCTACACCTTC	CASSFGTGYGYTF
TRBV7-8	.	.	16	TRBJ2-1	TGTGCCAGCAGCTTACTGTCAGGGTGGACGGGTAATGAGCAGTTCTTC	CASSLLSGWTGNEQFF
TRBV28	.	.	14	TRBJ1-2	TGTGCCAGCAGCCGAACATTGGGCAACTATGGCTACACCTTC	CASSRTLGNYGYTF
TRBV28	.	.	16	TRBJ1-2	TGTGCCAGCAGTTTTTCTTCGACTGCTGCAAACTATGGCTACACCTTC	CASSFSSTAANYGYTF
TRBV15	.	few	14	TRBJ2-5	TGTGCCACCAGCAGAGATCTAGCCCTTGAGACCCAGTACTTC	CATSRDLALETQYF
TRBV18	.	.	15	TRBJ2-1	TGTGCCAGCTCACTTGGGGGGACCCAGTATAATGAGCAGTTCTTC	CASSLGGTQYNEQFF
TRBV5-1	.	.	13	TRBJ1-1	TGCGCCAGCAGCTTGGAGCCGCTCACTGAAGCTTTCTTT	CASSLEPLTEAFF
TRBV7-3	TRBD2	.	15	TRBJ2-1	TGTGCCAGCAGCTTACGGACTAGCGGATACAATGAGCAGTTCTTC	CASSLRTSGYNEQFF
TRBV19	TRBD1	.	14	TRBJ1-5	TGTGCCAGTAGTACTCCTCTACAGGGGCAGCCCCAGCATTTT	CASSTPLQGQPQHF
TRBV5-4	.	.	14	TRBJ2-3	TGTGCCAGCAGCTTGGGGCTAGGCGCAGATACGCAGTATTTT	CASSLGLGADTQYF
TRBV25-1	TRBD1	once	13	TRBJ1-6	TGTGCCAGCCTTGGACAGGGGTATGCACCCCTCCACTTT	CASLGQGYAPLHF
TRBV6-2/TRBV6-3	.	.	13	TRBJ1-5	TGTGCCAGCAGTTACTTTCTCGATCAGCCCCAGCATTTT	CASSYFLDQPQHF
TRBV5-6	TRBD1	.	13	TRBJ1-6	TGTGCCAGCAGAACAGGGGGTAGTTCACCCCTCCACTTT	CASRTGGSSPLHF
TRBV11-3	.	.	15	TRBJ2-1	TGTGCCAGCAGCCAGGGGGGAAGCTCCTACAATGAGCAGTTCTTC	CASSQGGSSYNEQFF
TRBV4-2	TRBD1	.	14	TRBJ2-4	TGTGCCAGCAGCCAAGGAGGGGGCCAGGGCATTCAGTACTTC	CASSQGGGQGIQYF
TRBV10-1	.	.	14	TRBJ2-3	TGCGCCAGTGGAGGGGGGGGGACCACAGATACGCAGTATTTT	CASGGGGTTDTQYF
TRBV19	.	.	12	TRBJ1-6	TGTGCCAGTAAGGAGGGCTCTTCACCCCTCCACTTT	CASKEGSSPLHF
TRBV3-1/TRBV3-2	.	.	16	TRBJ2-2	TGTGCCAGCAGCCAAGTCGGGGGTGCGAACACCGGGGAGCTGTTTTTT	CASSQVGGANTGELFF
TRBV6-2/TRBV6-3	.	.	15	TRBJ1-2	TGTGCCAGCAGTTACGCATCCAGCAGGAAGGTCGGCTACACCTTC	CASSYASSRKVGYTF
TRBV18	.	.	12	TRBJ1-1	TGTGCCAGCTTACGCGTGAACACTGAAGCTTTCTTT	CASLRVNTEAFF
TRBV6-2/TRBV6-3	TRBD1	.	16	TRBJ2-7	TGTGCCAGCAGTACCCCCGGGACAGGGAATCCCTACGAGCAGTACTTC	CASSTPGTGNPYEQYF
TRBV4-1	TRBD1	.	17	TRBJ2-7	TGCGCCAGCAGCCACTCCGACGCGACCGGGACAGGCGGCGAGCAGTACTTC	CASSHSDATGTGGEQYF
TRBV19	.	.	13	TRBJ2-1	TGTGCCAGTAGAGCCCAGGGAGGGGGTGAGCAGTTCTTC	CASRAQGGGEQFF
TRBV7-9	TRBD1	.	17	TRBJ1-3	TGTGCCAGCAGTCAACTTACAGGGGCCGCTGGTGGAAACACCATATATTTT	CASSQLTGAAGGNTIYF